This section outlines one T cell receptor (beta chain) sequence together with its context. Its specificity is unknown. The sample belongs to a study of shared clonotypes between healthy human individuals. The CDR3 spans 16 residues. Germline V lookup: CDR1 SEHNR, CDR2 FQNEAQ (reference sequence). Trimming removed 0 bases from V and 5 bases from J, with 16 bases in between. Sequencing was performed with immunoSEQ multiplex PCR; in TCRdb, only in-frame clones are kept and a portion is missing. The data hold hundreds of thousands of clones, with about 90% observed a single time. General study points: Large sequencing depth failed to make sorted-subset sequencing complete, rarefaction showed. Among the subsets, naive ones generally showed larger estimated richness than memory ones. A limitation of the genetic and exposure-history diversity represented arose from few donors.

CD8 cells regarded as naive lacked CD45RO, were positively chosen for CCR7, and omitted terminally differentiated effector memory CD45RA+ cells. The sequenced sample consisted of naive CD8+ T cells sorted from blood. The TCR comes from a man aged 25-45 years in good health. The V and J genes are TRBV7-9 and TRBJ2-5; D may match TRBD1 or TRBD2 (5 bases each). The CDR3 spells CASSLALSGDGETQYF. The CDR3 DNA reads TGTGCCAGCAGCTTAGCGCTATCCGGGGACGGGGAGACCCAGTACTTC.